What follows are 25 T cell receptor beta chains derived from one specimen sequenced in a study of cytomegalovirus exposure and HLA in healthy donors. It was with 60 Vbeta and 13 Jbeta primers that the PCR ran. Repertoires were generated with immunoSEQ multiplex PCR, while TCRdb's copy carries only in-frame clones and drops some. The table lists roughly 180,000 clones, about three quarters of them singletons. Sequences were obtained from PBMCs. These receptors were taken from a man aged 45-65 years in good health and CMV-seropositive.

The rearrangement uses TRBV11-3 and TRBJ2-4; D is unresolved. Germline V lookup: CDR1 SGHNT, CDR2 YENEEA. Trimming cost V 1 base and J 0 bases, with 7 bases left between them. This CDR3 spans 15 amino acids. CDR3 in amino acids: CASSLGAIAKNIQYF. The CDR3, as DNA: TGTGCCAGCAGCTTAGGGGCCATAGCCAAAAACATTCAGTACTTC. The whole variable domain, filled in from reference TRBV11-3 and TRBJ2-4, reads EAGVVQSPRYKIIEKKQPVAFWCNPISGHNTLYWYLQNLGQGPELLIRYENEEAVDDSQLPKDRFSAERLKGVDSTLKIQPAELGDSAVYLCASSLGAIAKNIQYFGAGTRLSVL.

The count of this clone is one. This chain links TRBV30 with TRBJ1-3, with TRBD1 as a possible D gene (6 bases). CDR3 length equals 14 residues. V shed 7 bases and J shed 2 bases, with 15 bases lying between them. The germline gives CDR1 GTSNPN, CDR2 SVGIG (reference sequence). This chain's CDR3 is CASGTGLTGNTIYF. The CDR3, as DNA: TGTGCCTCAGGCACAGGGCTAACTGGAAACACCATATATTTT.

The rearrangement joins TRBV6-6 to TRBJ1-1; 7 bases line up with TRBD1. Germline V gene lookup returns CDR1 MNHNY and CDR2 SVGAGI (reference sequence). Trimming removed 1 base from V and 5 bases from J; junction bases left unmatched: 7. The CDR3 loop spans 15 amino acids. The CDR3: CASSYYLQGRTEAFF. The CDR3 DNA reads as TGTGCCAGCAGTTACTATCTACAGGGGCGAACTGAAGCTTTCTTT.

The CDR3 nucleotides read TGTGCCAGCAGCTTAGCACAGGGGTTACCTAATGAAAAACTGTTTTTT. It is translated as CASSLAQGLPNEKLFF. The rearrangement uses TRBV7-9 and TRBJ1-4; 7 nucleotides line up with TRBD1. Trimming at V came to 0 bases and at J to 3 bases, leaving 4 bases not matched to a gene. CDR1 is SEHNR and CDR2 is FQNEAQ in the germline V gene (reference sequence). The CDR3 is 16 residues long. The full variable domain, with the rest looked up from reference TRBV7-9 and TRBJ1-4, is DTGVSQNPRHKITKRGQNVTFRCDPISEHNRLYWYRQTLGQGPEFLTYFQNEAQLEKSRLLSDRFSAERPKGSFSTLEIQRTEQGDSAMYLCASSLAQGLPNEKLFFGSGTQLSVL.

The rearrangement joins TRBV9 to TRBJ2-1; a possible D gene is TRBD1 (5 bases). Looked up from germline, CDR1 is SGDLS and CDR2 is YYNGEE. There are 15 residues in the CDR3. V gave up 4 bases and J gave up 0 bases, with 11 bases separating them. CDR3 residues: CASSKTDSSYNEQFF. The CDR3 region has the DNA TGTGCCAGCAGCAAGACAGACAGCTCCTACAATGAGCAGTTCTTC.

The CDR3 bases are TGTGCCAGCAGCTTAGTGGCAGCCCGGGATGGCTACACCTTC. As protein: CASSLVAARDGYTF. The chain has TRBV7-2 and TRBJ1-2; D call uncertain. The germline CDR1 and CDR2 sequences are SGHTA and FQGNSA. The length of the CDR3 is 14 residues. Trimming pared 1 base from V and 6 bases from J, leaving 12 bases between. The full variable domain, its missing parts supplied by reference TRBV7-2 and TRBJ1-2, is GAGVSQSPSNKVTEKGKDVELRCDPISGHTALYWYRQSLGQGLEFLIYFQGNSAPDKSGLPSDRFSAERTGGSVSTLTIQRTQQEDSAVYLCASSLVAARDGYTFGSGTRLTVV.

The chain couples TRBV29-1 to TRBJ1-4, with a weak D call TRBD1 (5 bases). Germline assignment: CDR1 SQVTM and CDR2 ANQGSEA. The ends were cut back, 5 bases at V and 7 bases at J, with 11 bases in the middle. CDR3 length equals 12 residues. This CDR3 is CSVYWGGEKLFF. CDR3 DNA: TGCAGCGTTTATTGGGGGGGTGAAAAACTGTTTTTT. Full variable domain (rest looked up from reference TRBV29-1 and TRBJ1-4): SAVISQKPSRDICQRGTSLTIQCQVDSQVTMMFWYRQQPGQSLTLIATANQGSEATYESGFVIDKFPISRPNLTFSTLTVSNMSPEDSSIYLCSVYWGGEKLFFGSGTQLSVL.

The V gene is TRBV7-3, the J gene TRBJ2-6, with D uncertain. Deletions cut 5 bases from V and 0 bases from J, with 8 bases between. CDR3 length: 15 residues. Germline CDR1 is SGHTA and CDR2 is FQGTGA. The CDR3 loop reads CASSRSSSGANVLTF. CDR3 in DNA: TGTGCCAGCAGCCGGAGTAGCTCTGGGGCCAACGTCCTGACTTTC.

This chain joins TRBV5-8 and TRBJ1-1; no firm D call. Germline V gene lookup returns CDR1 SGHTS and CDR2 YDEGEE. V was shortened by 4 bases and J by 1 base, with 20 bases between the two germline ends. This CDR3 region has 17 residues. The CDR3 here is CASSNEGWGGGNTEAFF. CDR3 sequence (DNA): TGTGCCAGCAGCAATGAAGGTTGGGGAGGCGGGAACACTGAAGCTTTCTTT.

This clone occurred a few times. This rearrangement joins TRBV28 to TRBJ2-5; D unresolved. The DNA end lines up better with TRBJ2-7; the J call may be wrong. Germline CDR1 reads MDHEN; CDR2 reads SYDVKM. This CDR3 is 10 amino acids long. CDR3 coding DNA: TGTGCCAGCAGTAATTACGAGCAGTACTTC. As protein: CASSNYEQYF.

The chain recombines TRBV7-9 with TRBJ2-5; TRBD2 is a possible D gene (6 bases). V lost 1 base and J 7 bases, leaving 19 bases between the germline ends. The germline CDR1 and CDR2 sequences are SEHNR and FQNEAQ (reference sequence). The CDR3 runs to 16 residues. DNA for the CDR3: TGTGCCAGCAGCTTAGTTGGGGGGAAGTCGGTCGTGACCCAGTACTTC. The encoded protein is CASSLVGGKSVVTQYF.

V usage is TRBV7-2 and J usage is TRBJ2-7; perhaps TRBD2 as D (5 bases). The V gene lost 8 bases and the J gene lost 6 bases, with 23 bases spanning the gap. The germline V gene encodes CDR1 SGHTA and CDR2 FQGNSA. The CDR3 is 15 amino acids. The CDR3 spells CASASAGRSSAEQYF. The CDR3 nucleotides read TGTGCCAGCGCTTCCGCGGGCAGGTCCTCCGCCGAGCAGTACTTC.

This clone has just one count. V and J are TRBV27 and TRBJ2-1; TRBD2 is a possible D gene (6 bases). Deletions cut 4 bases from V and 2 bases from J, with 12 bases between. Germline V gene data show CDR1 as MNHEY and CDR2 as SMNVEV (reference sequence). This CDR3 comprises 15 residues. The chain's CDR3 is CASSSGTGTYNEQFF. In DNA form, the CDR3 reads TGTGCCAGCAGTTCCGGGACTGGGACCTACAATGAGCAGTTCTTC.

The genes are TRBV7-9 and TRBJ2-5; no definite D call. Trimming cost V 3 bases and J 4 bases, with 9 bases left between them. This CDR3 has 13 amino acids. Germline-derived CDR1 and CDR2 are SEHNR and FQNEAQ (reference sequence). The CDR3 loop is CASSFPGGETQYF. As DNA, the CDR3 is TGTGCCAGCAGCTTCCCCGGCGGAGAGACCCAGTACTTC.

The rearrangement links TRBV28 to TRBJ1-5; D possibly corresponds to TRBD1 (5 bases). In germline, CDR1 is MDHEN, CDR2 SYDVKM. V dropped 11 bases and J dropped 5 bases, with 22 bases sitting between them. This CDR3 comprises 15 residues. The DNA of the CDR3 is TGTGCCTTAAACCGGGACCCCTGGGGGGATCAGCCCCAGCATTTT. It encodes CALNRDPWGDQPQHF.

A note on this clone: The same CDR3 also results from other DNA sequences found in this sample. The genes are TRBV18 and TRBJ1-1; D is possibly TRBD1 (6 bases). Germline V gene data show CDR1 as KGHSH and CDR2 as LQKENI. The ends were cut back, 3 bases at V and 1 base at J, with 12 bases in the middle. This CDR3 region has 15 residues. The CDR3 is CASSPGGGQNTEAFF. CDR3 coding DNA: TGTGCCAGCTCACCCGGGGGGGGACAGAACACTGAAGCTTTCTTT.

The chain has TRBV29-1 and TRBJ1-2, with D possibly TRBD1 on 6 matching bases. V was cut by 1 base and J by 5 bases, with 23 bases left in between. There are 17 residues in the CDR3. Germline V gene sequence: CDR1 SQVTM, CDR2 ANQGSEA. The CDR3 is CSVEGSDGGRCFYGYTF. Here the CDR3 DNA reads TGCAGCGTTGAAGGCTCAGACGGGGGGCGCTGCTTTTATGGCTACACCTTC.

The V and J genes are TRBV4-2 and TRBJ2-7; D is possibly TRBD1 (5 bases). The V gene lost 8 bases and the J gene lost 7 bases, with 21 bases spanning the gap. CDR1 and CDR2 from the germline V gene are LGHNA and YNFKEQ. CDR3 length: 14 amino acids. CDR3 region: CASGQGISKGEQYF. The DNA of the CDR3 is TGTGCCAGCGGGCAGGGTATATCAAAGGGAGAGCAGTACTTC.

V is TRBV27 and J is TRBJ2-7, with a tentative D call TRBD1 (6 bases). The V gene's germline CDR1 is MNHEY and CDR2 SMNVEV (reference sequence). V dropped 2 bases and J dropped 3 bases, with 20 bases sitting between them. This CDR3 has 17 residues. The CDR3 reads CASSLAPSDSYYYEQYF. The CDR3 DNA follows: TGTGCCAGCAGTTTAGCCCCCTCGGACAGCTATTACTACGAGCAGTACTTC.

The CDR3 loop reads CASSLVSYSSTDTQYF. The CDR3 nucleotides read TGTGCCAGCAGCTTAGTATCTTATTCTAGCACAGATACGCAGTATTTT. The V and J genes are TRBV7-6 and TRBJ2-3; D remains unclear. Germline CDR1 SGHVS, CDR2 FNYEAQ. The CDR3 runs to 16 residues. The V gene lost 1 base and the J gene lost 0 bases, with 11 bases spanning the gap.

This chain uses TRBV7-3 with TRBJ2-5; possible D gene TRBD2, 7 bases. The V gene's germline CDR1 is SGHTA and CDR2 FQGTGA. Trimming stripped 2 bases from V and 1 base from J, with 8 bases between. The CDR3 is 14 amino acids. CDR3 amino acids: CASSLAGAQETQYF. In nucleotides, the CDR3 is TGTGCCAGCAGCTTAGCGGGGGCCCAAGAGACCCAGTACTTC.

V and J are TRBV9 and TRBJ2-1, with 10 bases lining up with TRBD1. The CDR3 contains 14 residues. The V and J ends lost 4 bases and 7 bases, in that order; junction bases with no gene match: 5. The germline V gene has CDR1 SGDLS and CDR2 YYNGEE. The DNA of the CDR3 is TGTGCCAGCAGCAATGGACAGGGGGGGAATGAGCAGTTCTTC. Amino acid sequence: CASSNGQGGNEQFF.

V usage is TRBV4-1 and J usage is TRBJ2-2; 7 nucleotides agree with TRBD1. The CDR3 contains 15 residues. Germline values: CDR1 MGHRA, CDR2 YSYEKL. Trimming at V came to 4 bases and at J to 1 base, leaving 3 bases not matched to a gene. CDR3 protein: CASSPWTGNTGELFF. The CDR3 bases are TGCGCCAGCAGCCCATGGACAGGGAACACCGGGGAGCTGTTTTTT.

V usage is TRBV7-2 and J usage is TRBJ1-6; TRBD1 agrees at 9 bases. J gave up 9 bases and V 1 base, and 1 base lay outside the gene matches. This CDR3 comprises 14 residues. CDR1 is SGHTA, CDR2 FQGNSA, per germline. The CDR3 sequence is CASSLGQGVSPLHF. CDR3 coding DNA: TGTGCCAGCAGCTTAGGACAGGGGGTTTCACCCCTCCACTTT.

V and J are TRBV6-1 and TRBJ1-5; TRBD1 aligns across 7 bases. V was clipped by 3 bases and J by 0 bases; unmatched bases: 11. In germline, CDR1 is MNHNS, CDR2 SASEGT. The CDR3 contains 18 residues. The CDR3 DNA reads as TGTGCCAGCAGTGAGGTCTCAGGGGGAACCTATAGCAATCAGCCCCAGCATTTT. It yields the protein CASSEVSGGTYSNQPQHF.